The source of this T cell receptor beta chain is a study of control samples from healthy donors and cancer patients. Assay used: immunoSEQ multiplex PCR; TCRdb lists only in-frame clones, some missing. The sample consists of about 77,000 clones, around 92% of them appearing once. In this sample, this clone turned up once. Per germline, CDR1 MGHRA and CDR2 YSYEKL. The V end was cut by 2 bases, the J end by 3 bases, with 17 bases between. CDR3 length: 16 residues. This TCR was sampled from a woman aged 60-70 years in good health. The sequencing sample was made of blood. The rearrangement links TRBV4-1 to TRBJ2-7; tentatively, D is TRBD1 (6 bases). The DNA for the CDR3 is TGCGCCAGCAGCCAACCCTGGCAGGGGTTGGACTACGAGCAGTACTTC. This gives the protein CASSQPWQGLDYEQYF.